Listed here is a single TCR beta chain. It has no known antigen specificity. Since a much larger clone is just one base distant, this may be a read error. This sample was included in a study of CD8 T cells in ankylosing spondylitis (dated by TCRdb to about 2017). With regard to the full study: The study set out to find disease-linked TCR variants by profiling T cell receptor beta repertoires in ankylosing spondylitis patients and healthy donors. The full study cohort comprised 25 ankylosing spondylitis patients and 85 to 120 healthy donors. Peripheral blood was sampled, and synovial fluid was additionally collected from ankylosing spondylitis patients.

Overall study results and their limits: Some of the motif variants had been reported before in the synovial fluid and blood of reactive arthritis patients, a finding that suggests common disease-initiation mechanisms. The disease-linked clones were reported as significantly enriched in matched synovial fluid samples from ankylosing spondylitis patients. The disease-linked clones had a CD8+ phenotype and were found at relatively low frequencies in peripheral blood. Blood from ankylosing spondylitis patients appeared to be characterized by a TCR beta motif made up of several highly homologous amino acid variants.

Sequencing took place on an Illumina HiSeq 2500. TCR beta libraries were prepared by quantitative 5'-RACE with molecular barcodes. Processing in the source paper ran as follows. A new computational method based on a probabilistic model of VDJ rearrangement was used to identify disease-linked TCR variants. TCRdb cleaned the public reads at Q25 with fastp, built clones with MiXCR and kept in-frame beta chains. Rows with a matching CDR3 protein are joined into one entry that keeps the most common DNA and genes. The V and J calls here are based on TCRdb, not the publication. The sample table lists approximately 100,000 distinct CDR3 sequences, 8% to 10% of them with a count of one. The top ten clonotypes cover more than 9.5% of the sample. Taken from the germline V gene (reference sequence), the CDR1 and CDR2 loops are LNHDA and SQIVND. From its cysteine to its phenylalanine, the CDR3 spans 14 amino acids. Here the CDR3 DNA is all that survives: 42 bases in frame from base 1.

Here the chain combines TRBV19 and TRBJ2-7; TRBD2 fits 7 bases in the junction. The sequence was obtained from a male donor with ankylosing spondylitis or in good health (not recorded which). The source material was blood, either unsorted or a sorted T cell fraction (not recorded which). Read as DNA, the sequence is TGTACCAGTAGTATGGCTAGCGGCCTCTACGAGCAGTACTTC. This encodes CTSSMASGLYEQYF.